The T cell receptor (beta chain) under discussion was sequenced for a study of cytomegalovirus exposure and HLA in healthy donors. Study-level results: With DRB1 most and HLA-C fewest, TCR association rates differed between HLA loci in a later analysis.

Germline-derived CDR1 and CDR2 are GTSNPN and SVGIG (reference sequence). With 0 bases clipped from V and 9 bases from J, the junction kept 4 bases outside the gene matches. The CDR3 runs to 14 residues. Worth noting for this clone: Its specificity is unknown.

PCR used 60 Vbeta primers and 13 Jbeta primers. Profiling relied on immunoSEQ multiplex PCR, and the TCRdb table lists in-frame clones only, not all of them. The data hold roughly 120,000 clones, with around 73% observed a single time. Sequenced material: PBMCs. The chain employs TRBV30 and TRBJ1-5; TRBD1 aligns across 11 bases. This receptor was taken from a woman aged 25 to 39 in good health and CMV-seropositive. CDR3 loop: CAWSVGTGGGPQHF. CDR3 nucleotides: TGTGCCTGGAGTGTTGGGACAGGGGGAGGGCCCCAGCATTTT. The full variable domain, in which reference TRBV30 and TRBJ1-5 provide the parts outside the CDR3, is SQTIHQWPATLVQPVGSPLSLECTVEGTSNPNLYWYRQAAGRGLQLLFYSVGIGQISSEVPQNLSASRPQDRQFILSSKKLLLSDSGFYLCAWSVGTGGGPQHFGDGTRLSIL.